This is a list of T cell receptor beta chains from one sample in a study of T cells in localized non-small cell lung cancer. Measured with immunoSEQ multiplex PCR; TCRdb has only the in-frame clones, and not every one. The table lists around 91,000 clones, roughly 86% of them singletons. The sample consisted of peripheral blood, taken before any cancer treatment. The receptor source for this set is a man between 40 and 70 years old with stage I squamous cell lung carcinoma. The CDR3 runs from the conserved cysteine through the conserved F or W. The D gene is left open where the match is weak. Not every row has a clone size; where given, it reads once, few, many or a size class.

-	-	13	TRBV5-1	TRBJ1-1	CASSSLMNTEAFF	TGCGCCAGCAGTAGCCTGATGAACACTGAAGCTTTCTTT
-	-	14	TRBV10-2	TRBJ1-2	CASSKTKGWDGYTF	TGCGCCAGTAGCAAAACCAAGGGGTGGGATGGCTACACCTTC
-	-	14	TRBV7-9	TRBJ1-1	CASSLEGTHTEAFF	TGTGCCAGCAGCTTGGAGGGAACCCACACTGAAGCTTTCTTT
TRBD1	-	15	TRBV7-9	TRBJ1-2	CASSLDRGDIYGYTF	TGTGCCAGCAGCTTGGACAGGGGGGATATCTATGGCTACACCTTC
-	-	13	TRBV19	TRBJ1-2	CASSITGIGGYTF	TGTGCCAGTAGTATTACAGGGATTGGTGGCTACACCTTC
-	-	13	TRBV10-3	TRBJ2-1	CAVQESSYNEQFF	TGTGCCGTACAGGAGAGCTCCTACAATGAGCAGTTCTTC
-	-	15	TRBV5-1	TRBJ1-2	CASSQSPGTGYGYTF	TGCGCCAGCAGCCAAAGTCCCGGGACGGGATATGGCTACACCTTC
-	-	13	TRBV7-9	TRBJ2-5	CASSLDSQETQYF	TGTGCCAGCAGCCTGGACAGCCAAGAGACCCAGTACTTC
-	-	13	TRBV6-1	TRBJ1-1	CASSDYPVGEAFF	TGTGCCAGCAGTGACTACCCAGTAGGGGAAGCTTTCTTT
-	once	12	TRBV28	TRBJ1-1	CASSLLNTEAFF	TGTGCCAGCAGTCTCCTTAACACTGAAGCTTTCTTT
-	-	11	TRBV6-5	TRBJ1-1	CASRSYGRAFF	TGTGCCAGCAGATCGTACGGGCGAGCTTTCTTT
-	-	16	TRBV7-9	TRBJ1-2	CASSLGGFEDVHGYTF	TGTGCCAGCAGCTTAGGAGGATTCGAAGATGTTCATGGCTACACCTTC
TRBD2	-	14	TRBV6-5	TRBJ2-3	CASSFGGGSDTQYF	TGTGCCAGCAGTTTTGGCGGGGGGTCAGATACGCAGTATTTT
-	-	14	TRBV7-2	TRBJ2-7	CASSRRGVSYEQYF	TGTGCCAGCAGCCGACGAGGAGTCTCCTACGAGCAGTACTTC
-	-	13	TRBV5-4	TRBJ2-5	CASSASSQETQYF	TGTGCCAGCAGCGCTAGCTCCCAAGAGACCCAGTACTTC
TRBD1	-	14	TRBV28	TRBJ1-2	CASSSLGQGNGYTF	TGTGCCAGCAGTTCTCTGGGACAGGGGAATGGCTACACCTTC
-	-	14	TRBV4-1	TRBJ1-2	CASSPNSQGHGYTF	TGCGCCAGCAGCCCTAATTCCCAGGGACATGGCTACACCTTC
TRBD1	-	17	TRBV18	TRBJ1-1	CASSPGQGVGMNTEAFF	TGTGCCAGCTCGCCGGGACAGGGGGTTGGGATGAACACTGAAGCTTTCTTT
TRBD1	-	17	TRBV5-8	TRBJ1-2	CASSLGDRGPRTYGYTF	TGTGCCAGCAGCCTGGGAGACAGGGGACCGAGGACCTATGGCTACACCTTC
-	-	13	TRBV18	TRBJ1-1	CASSPRENTEAFF	TGTGCCAGCTCACCAAGAGAGAACACTGAAGCTTTCTTT
-	few	15	TRBV7-2	TRBJ1-2	CASSLATDSNYGYTF	TGTGCCAGCAGCTTAGCGACGGATTCTAACTATGGCTACACCTTC
-	-	13	TRBV28	TRBJ2-6	CASRISGANVLTF	TGTGCCAGCAGGATATCTGGGGCCAACGTCCTGACTTTC
-	few	13	TRBV2	TRBJ1-6	CASRTDVDSPLHF	TGTGCCAGCAGGACCGATGTGGATTCACCCCTCCACTTT
-	-	12	TRBV7-9	TRBJ2-7	CASSEVDYEQYF	TGTGCCAGCAGTGAAGTGGACTACGAGCAGTACTTC
-	-	13	TRBV6-6	TRBJ1-2	CASSNKPNYGYTF	TGTGCCAGCAGCAACAAGCCTAACTATGGCTACACCTTC
-	-	13	TRBV28	TRBJ1-2	CASNWGTPREYTF	TGTGCCAGCAACTGGGGGACCCCTCGAGAATACACCTTC
-	once	15	TRBV4-2	TRBJ1-1	CASSQVTGTNTEAFF	TGTGCCAGCAGCCAAGTTACCGGGACGAACACTGAAGCTTTCTTT
TRBD1	once	15	TRBV28	TRBJ1-5	CASCPGGFGNQPQHF	TGTGCCAGTTGCCCAGGGGGTTTTGGCAATCAGCCCCAGCATTTT
-	few	12	TRBV12-5	TRBJ2-3	CASGLNTDTQYF	TGTGCTAGTGGTTTGAACACAGATACGCAGTATTTT
-	-	15	TRBV7-2	TRBJ1-1	CASSLRRQSNTEAFF	TGTGCCAGCAGCCTACGGAGACAGTCGAACACTGAAGCTTTCTTT
-	-	15	TRBV7-9	TRBJ1-2	CASSTTDRSDYGYTF	TGTGCCAGCAGCACAACGGACCGGAGCGACTATGGCTACACCTTC
TRBD1	-	16	TRBV10-3	TRBJ1-3	CATADRPVVSGNTICF	TGTGCCACAGCGGACAGGCCGGTTGTCTCTGGAAACACCATATGTTTT
TRBD1	-	16	TRBV13	TRBJ2-3	CASSLTGVSGTDTQYF	TGTGCCAGCAGCCTAACAGGGGTTAGTGGTACAGATACGCAGTATTTT
TRBD1	-	13	TRBV10-3	TRBJ1-5	CAISTQGSQPQHF	TGTGCCATCAGTACACAGGGGTCTCAGCCCCAGCATTTT
-	-	16	TRBV7-9	TRBJ2-6	CASSLKGAQGANVLTF	TGTGCCAGCAGCTTAAAAGGGGCGCAAGGGGCCAACGTCCTGACTTTC
-	few	11	TRBV20-1	TRBJ1-1	CSALPGIGAFF	TGCAGTGCGCTACCGGGAATTGGAGCTTTCTTT
-	-	14	TRBV19	TRBJ1-4	CASSIVRGGEKLFF	TGTGCCAGTAGTATCGTCAGGGGAGGCGAAAAACTGTTTTTT
TRBD1	-	14	TRBV10-3	TRBJ1-5	CAISAGTANQPQHF	TGTGCCATCAGTGCCGGGACAGCTAATCAGCCCCAGCATTTT
TRBD1	-	14	TRBV11-3	TRBJ1-2	CASRTRDRLYGYTF	TGTGCCAGCAGAACGAGGGACAGACTCTATGGCTACACCTTC
-	-	16	TRBV28	TRBJ2-6	CASSLRPGAGANVLTF	TGTGCCAGCAGTTTAAGGCCAGGGGCTGGGGCCAACGTCCTGACTTTC
TRBD1	-	13	TRBV6-5	TRBJ1-2	CASSYYRGSGYTF	TGTGCCAGCAGCTACTACAGGGGCTCTGGCTACACCTTC
-	-	14	TRBV7-8	TRBJ1-5	CASSLNEGTQPQHF	TGTGCCAGCAGCTTAAATGAGGGAACTCAGCCCCAGCATTTT
TRBD1	-	17	TRBV5-4	TRBJ2-5	CASSFGSRGLIQETQYF	TGTGCCAGCAGCTTTGGTTCAAGGGGGCTGATCCAAGAGACCCAGTACTTC
-	few	13	TRBV27	TRBJ1-5	CASSLWGHQPQHF	TGTGCCAGCAGTTTGTGGGGGCATCAGCCCCAGCATTTT
TRBD1	-	13	TRBV7-9	TRBJ1-2	CASSRTGNYGYTF	TGTGCCAGCAGCCGGACAGGGAACTATGGCTACACCTTC
-	-	13	TRBV6-5	TRBJ1-2	CASVKGVNYGYTF	TGTGCCAGCGTCAAGGGGGTAAACTATGGCTACACCTTC
-	-	14	TRBV28	TRBJ2-7	CASSFGGSSYEQYF	TGTGCCAGCAGTTTTGGTGGGAGCTCCTACGAGCAGTACTTC
-	-	15	TRBV7-2	TRBJ2-7	CASSLGGGATYEQYF	TGTGCCAGCAGCTTAGGTGGTGGGGCCACCTACGAGCAGTACTTC
TRBD2	-	15	TRBV4-1	TRBJ2-1	CASTLGLAGYNEQFF	TGCGCCAGCACCCTCGGACTAGCGGGGTACAATGAGCAGTTCTTC
TRBD1	-	17	TRBV28	TRBJ1-2	CASMKTGVRGPNYGYTF	TGTGCCAGCATGAAGACAGGGGTTAGAGGCCCTAACTATGGCTACACCTTC
-	-	16	TRBV15	TRBJ1-2	CATSRVRQGPNYGYTF	TGTGCCACCAGCAGAGTGCGCCAGGGGCCTAACTATGGCTACACCTTC